This TCR beta chain was sequenced for a study of shared clonotypes between healthy human individuals. Generated by immunoSEQ multiplex PCR, the TCRdb table keeps only in-frame clones and is missing some. The table records roughly 2 million clones, 95% of them present only once. The CDR3 is made up of 15 amino acids. CDR1 is SGDLS, CDR2 YYNGEE, per germline. Between the trimmed V and J ends, which lost 4 bases and 5 bases, there was a span of 18 bases. There were only Caucasian adults among the donors, and all lived in Nashville, Tennessee. Sequenced sample: naive CD4+ T cells sorted from blood. Subset reported: CD45RA+ positively selected. The gene calls are TRBV9 and TRBJ2-5, with a possible D match to TRBD1 (6 bases). This TCR came from a man in his late teens or twenties in good health. CDR3 sequence: CASSTDGPTGETQYF. The CDR3 DNA reads TGTGCCAGCAGCACGGACGGTCCTACAGGGGAGACCCAGTACTTC.